These T cell receptor beta chains were read from a single sample in a study of OX40 agonist ivuxolimab in advanced cancers. Only in-frame clones appear in the TCRdb table, and some are missing; sequencing was by immunoSEQ multiplex PCR. Of 62,000 or so clones in the sample, roughly nine tenths were seen once. The sequencing used CD4+ or CD8+ T cells sorted from blood, collected in a trial of the OX40 agonist ivuxolimab. The receptors shown here come from an adult with an advanced solid tumor such as melanoma, head and neck, liver or kidney cancer. Each CDR3 is given with its conserved first and last residue. D genes are given only for firm matches. Clone size is shown for a subset of rows, as once, few, many or a class of expanded clone.

len	d_gene	abundance	v_gene	j_gene	CDR3aa	CDR3nt
14	TRBD1	NA	TRBV29-1	TRBJ1-2	CSVLMGTGAYGYTF	TGCAGCGTTTTAATGGGGACAGGGGCCTATGGCTACACCTTC
15	NA	NA	TRBV6-5	TRBJ1-2	CASSYSMFPTYGYTF	TGTGCCAGCAGTTACTCGATGTTTCCAACTTATGGCTACACCTTC
14	TRBD1	NA	TRBV30	TRBJ1-6	CAWSVGQDNSPLHF	TGTGCCTGGAGTGTAGGACAGGATAATTCACCCCTCCACTTT
12	NA	NA	TRBV7-9	TRBJ2-3	CASSLQIHRAYF	TGTGCCAGCAGCTTACAAATCCACCGCGCGTATTTT
15	NA	once	TRBV6-1	TRBJ1-2	CASTPGLSGGYGYTF	TGTGCCAGCACCCCGGGACTCAGCGGCGGGTATGGCTACACCTTC
14	NA	NA	TRBV28	TRBJ2-7	CASSLGVHSYEQYF	TGTGCCAGCAGTTTGGGAGTCCACTCCTACGAGCAGTACTTC
14	NA	once	TRBV18	TRBJ2-3	CASSPPTITDTQYF	TGTGCCAGCTCACCACCGACTATCACAGATACGCAGTATTTT
11	NA	NA	TRBV7-9	TRBJ2-3	CASSYTDTQYF	TGTGCCAGCAGCTACACAGATACGCAGTATTTT
14	NA	NA	TRBV30	TRBJ1-5	CAWSVGQGNQPQHF	TGTGCCTGGAGTGTAGGGCAGGGCAATCAGCCCCAGCATTTT
14	NA	NA	TRBV29-1	TRBJ1-2	CSVEGFGSNYGYTF	TGCAGCGTTGAGGGTTTCGGTTCTAACTATGGCTACACCTTC
14	NA	NA	TRBV5-1	TRBJ2-2	CASSLTANTGELFF	TGCGCCAGCAGCTTGACAGCGAACACCGGGGAGCTGTTTTTT
16	NA	NA	TRBV5-6	TRBJ2-2	CASSFRKVETVGELFF	TGTGCCAGCAGCTTCCGTAAAGTAGAGACGGTCGGGGAGCTGTTTTTT
14	TRBD1	NA	TRBV2	TRBJ1-5	CASSMDRKNQPQHF	TGTGCCAGCAGTATGGACAGGAAAAATCAGCCCCAGCATTTT
15	NA	NA	TRBV28	TRBJ1-5	CASTSSGTYIRPQHF	TGTGCCAGCACCTCGTCCGGGACATACATCAGGCCCCAGCATTTT
16	NA	NA	TRBV21-1	TRBJ2-1	CASSKRTSGRANEQFF	TGTGCCAGCAGCAAACGGACTAGCGGGAGAGCCAATGAGCAGTTCTTC
14	NA	NA	TRBV6-5	TRBJ1-1	CASSYSTRGTEAFF	TGTGCCAGCAGTTACTCGACAAGGGGCACTGAAGCTTTCTTT
14	NA	NA	TRBV30	TRBJ1-5	CAWSPDGLNQPQHF	TGTGCCTGGAGCCCGGACGGATTAAATCAGCCCCAGCATTTT
14	TRBD2	NA	TRBV28	TRBJ2-5	CASTISGSVETQYF	TGTGCCAGCACCATTAGCGGGAGCGTGGAGACCCAGTACTTC
13	NA	NA	TRBV11-1	TRBJ2-7	CASSTDLAREQYF	TGTGCCAGCAGCACCGACCTAGCCCGGGAGCAGTACTTC
16	NA	NA	TRBV18	TRBJ1-4	CASSPPSAGPGRKLFF	TGTGCCAGCTCACCTCCTTCGGCAGGCCCGGGGAGAAAACTGTTTTTT
15	TRBD2	NA	TRBV9	TRBJ2-1	CASSGGVAGVDEQFF	TGTGCCAGCAGCGGAGGGGTAGCGGGAGTCGATGAGCAGTTCTTC
15	NA	few	TRBV5-1	TRBJ2-1	CASGNNDRFYNEQFF	TGCGCCAGCGGGAATAACGACCGATTCTACAATGAGCAGTTCTTC
14	TRBD2	NA	TRBV18	TRBJ2-7	CASSPRDYTYEQYF	TGTGCCAGCTCACCAAGGGACTATACCTACGAGCAGTACTTC
11	TRBD1	NA	TRBV25-1	TRBJ1-2	CASTTGGGYTF	TGTGCCAGCACTACAGGGGGGGGCTACACCTTC
15	NA	once	TRBV5-4	TRBJ2-5	CASSQYLGSLKTQYF	TGTGCCAGCAGCCAATATCTCGGGAGTTTGAAGACCCAGTACTTC
14	NA	NA	TRBV5-6	TRBJ2-7	CASSWGPGTYEQYF	TGTGCCAGCAGCTGGGGGCCAGGGACCTACGAGCAGTACTTC
14	NA	NA	TRBV5-4	TRBJ2-7	CASRKKDGSYEQYF	TGTGCCAGCAGAAAAAAGGACGGTTCCTACGAGCAGTACTTC
14	TRBD1	NA	TRBV18	TRBJ1-5	CASSPGTGNQPQHF	TGTGCCAGCTCACCAGGGACAGGCAATCAGCCCCAGCATTTT
12	NA	NA	TRBV28	TRBJ2-7	CASSFRDYEQYF	TGTGCCAGCAGTTTCAGGGATTACGAGCAGTACTTC
16	NA	NA	TRBV5-1	TRBJ2-1	CASSWETVSSYNEQFF	TGCGCCAGCAGCTGGGAGACAGTGTCCTCCTACAATGAGCAGTTCTTC
14	NA	NA	TRBV6-1	TRBJ1-1	CASSEAGTGTEAFF	TGTGCCAGCAGTGAGGCAGGGACGGGAACTGAAGCTTTCTTT
11	NA	NA	TRBV6-4	TRBJ2-7	CASIQGYEQYF	TGTGCCAGCATCCAGGGCTACGAGCAGTACTTC
14	NA	NA	TRBV15	TRBJ2-1	CATSRAGWGNEQFF	TGTGCCACCAGCAGAGCAGGGTGGGGCAATGAGCAGTTCTTC
13	NA	NA	TRBV19	TRBJ2-1	CASSITLLDEQFF	TGTGCCAGTAGTATCACCCTTCTCGATGAGCAGTTCTTC
11	NA	NA	TRBV9	TRBJ2-3	CASSRTDTQYF	TGTGCCAGCAGCCGCACAGATACGCAGTATTTT
14	NA	NA	TRBV5-1	TRBJ1-2	CASSLAGADYGYTF	TGCGCCAGCAGCTTGGCGGGGGCAGACTATGGCTACACCTTC
15	NA	NA	TRBV7-9	TRBJ1-4	CASSSGARKKEKLFF	TGTGCCAGCAGCAGCGGGGCCCGTAAAAAAGAAAAACTGTTTTTT
17	NA	NA	TRBV19	TRBJ1-4	CASSTLAGTPGWGKLFF	TGTGCCAGTAGCACTCTCGCCGGGACCCCCGGGTGGGGAAAACTGTTTTTT
13	NA	NA	TRBV5-1	TRBJ1-2	CASSLGAGYGYTF	TGCGCCAGCAGCTTGGGGGCAGGCTATGGCTACACCTTC
14	TRBD1	few	TRBV10-3	TRBJ2-1	CAITGQGVYNEQFF	TGTGCCATCACGGGACAGGGGGTTTACAATGAGCAGTTCTTC
17	NA	NA	TRBV11-2	TRBJ2-1	CASSATAISTPYNEQFF	TGTGCCAGCAGCGCAACGGCGATCTCAACACCCTACAATGAGCAGTTCTTC
16	NA	NA	TRBV5-1	TRBJ2-1	CASSLETGNTYNEQFF	TGCGCCAGCAGCTTGGAAACGGGAAACACCTACAATGAGCAGTTCTTC
13	NA	NA	TRBV28	TRBJ2-7	CASTRAGPYEQYF	TGTGCCAGCACCCGGGCAGGGCCCTACGAGCAGTACTTC
15	NA	NA	TRBV5-6	TRBJ2-1	CASGETDGSYNEQFF	TGTGCCAGCGGGGAGACCGACGGGAGTTACAATGAGCAGTTCTTC
18	NA	once	TRBV23-1	TRBJ2-7	CASSRPRGRGCPAGEQYF	TGCGCCAGCAGTCGGCCCAGGGGGAGGGGATGCCCAGCAGGGGAGCAGTACTTC
13	NA	once	TRBV29-1	TRBJ1-1	CSVVPTGHTEAFF	TGCAGCGTAGTACCGACAGGACACACTGAAGCTTTCTTT
11	NA	NA	TRBV7-2	TRBJ2-3	CASSLGSTQYF	TGTGCCAGCAGCTTAGGGAGTACGCAGTATTTT